This passage covers 12 T cell receptor beta chains from one sample sequenced in a study of graft-versus-host responses after intestinal transplantation. These TCRs' antigens remain unknown. The repertoire was sequenced with immunoSEQ multiplex PCR; TCRdb's copy has only in-frame clones and lacks some. The table includes tens of thousands of clones, approximately 94% detected once. Sequences were derived from unstimulated CD4+ T cells sorted from spleen or lymph node cells, sampled before transplant. Source of these receptors: a human donor who was the organ donor for an intestinal transplant.

V and J are TRBV29-1 and TRBJ1-2; D remains unclear. V was clipped by 7 bases and J by 8 bases, with 26 bases between them. Germline assignment: CDR1 SQVTM and CDR2 ANQGSEA. There are 15 residues in the CDR3. CDR3 region: CSAAITSPGFRGYTF. CDR3 DNA: TGCAGCGCTGCAATAACATCCCCCGGGTTCCGGGGCTACACCTTC.

V and J are TRBV19 and TRBJ2-7, with 13 bases identical to TRBD2. Trimming took 2 bases from V and 1 from J; bases not matched to a gene: 14. The germline gives CDR1 LNHDA, CDR2 SQIVND (reference sequence). The CDR3 has 20 residues. The CDR3 coding sequence is TGTGCCAGTAGTATAAGACCTGGGACTAGCGGGAACCATGTGTCCTACGAGCAGTACTTC. Translating gives CASSIRPGTSGNHVSYEQYF.

The chain couples TRBV4-1 to TRBJ2-6; 7 nucleotides agree with TRBD1. The V and J ends lost 6 bases and 4 bases, in that order; junction bases with no gene match: 3. The CDR3 extends over 14 amino acids. The germline V gene has CDR1 MGHRA and CDR2 YSYEKL. CDR3 sequence (DNA): TGCGCCAGCAGAAGGGGGCCCGGGGCCAACGTCCTGACTTTC. It yields the protein CASRRGPGANVLTF.

V and J are TRBV28 and TRBJ1-1; maybe TRBD1 (5 bases). CDR1 and CDR2 (germline): MDHEN, SYDVKM. The CDR3 covers 13 residues. The germline V and J ends were trimmed by 5 bases and 3 bases, with 10 bases remaining between them. CDR3 sequence reads: CASSTTGDTEAFF. Written as DNA, the CDR3 is TGTGCCAGCAGTACAACAGGCGACACTGAAGCTTTCTTT. Combining the CDR3 with reference TRBV28 and TRBJ1-1 gives the whole variable domain DVKVTQSSRYLVKRTGEKVFLECVQDMDHENMFWYRQDPGLGLRLIYFSYDVKMKEKGDIPEGYSVSREKKERFSLILESASTNQTSMYLCASSTTGDTEAFFGQGTRLTVV.

V and J are TRBV11-2 and TRBJ1-1; D possibly corresponds to TRBD1 (6 bases). The CDR3 totals 12 residues. Per the germline V gene, CDR1 is SGHAT and CDR2 is FQNNGV. V was clipped by 4 bases and J by 10 bases, with 13 bases between them. CDR3 amino acids: CASSWGGGGAFF. In nucleotides, the CDR3 is TGTGCCAGCAGCTGGGGAGGGGGGGGAGCTTTCTTT.

The rearrangement joins TRBV7-2 to TRBJ1-2; maybe TRBD1 (5 bases). The CDR3 contains 13 residues. CDR1 is SGHTA and CDR2 is FQGNSA in the germline V gene. V lost 2 bases and J lost 5, with 9 bases in between. CDR3 region: CASSLSGAYGYTF. CDR3 sequence (DNA): TGTGCCAGCAGCTTATCCGGGGCTTATGGCTACACCTTC.

J is TRBJ2-7 and V is TRBV7-2; D not resolved. The germline gives CDR1 SGHTA, CDR2 FQGNSA. Deletions cut 4 bases from V and 12 bases from J, with 13 bases between. The CDR3 covers 11 residues. CDR3 coding DNA: TGTGCCAGCAGCTCACCCGGCCCCTGGTACTTC. Its translation is CASSSPGPWYF. Full variable domain (outside the CDR3, taken from reference TRBV7-2 and TRBJ2-7): GAGVSQSPSNKVTEKGKDVELRCDPISGHTALYWYRQSLGQGLEFLIYFQGNSAPDKSGLPSDRFSAERTGGSVSTLTIQRTQQEDSAVYLCASSSPGPWYFGPGTRLTVT.

The V call is TRBV7-2, the J call TRBJ1-1, with 7 bases identical to TRBD1. Looked up from germline, CDR1 is SGHTA and CDR2 is FQGNSA. V lost 1 base, J lost 5 bases, and 4 bases stayed unmatched. The CDR3 is made up of 14 amino acids. For the CDR3, the DNA is TGTGCCAGCAGCTTAGGGGGACAGTGGACTGAAGCTTTCTTT. Encoded protein: CASSLGGQWTEAFF.

This chain connects TRBV19 to TRBJ2-5; a possible D gene is TRBD1 (6 bases). V gave up 4 bases and J gave up 7 bases, with 16 bases separating them. This CDR3 contains 14 residues. Germline CDR1 is LNHDA and CDR2 is SQIVND (reference sequence). This CDR3 reads CASSTGQLSGTQYF. For the CDR3, the DNA is TGTGCCAGTAGTACCGGACAGTTATCGGGGACCCAGTACTTC.

V and J are TRBV11-2 and TRBJ2-7; tentative D call: TRBD1 (9 bases). Germline-derived CDR1 and CDR2 are SGHAT and FQNNGV. Between the trimmed V and J ends, which lost 1 base and 1 base, there was a span of 20 bases. The CDR3 length is 18 residues. The CDR3 region is CASSLVSGGTGMSYEQYF. For the CDR3, the DNA is TGTGCCAGCAGCTTAGTCTCGGGAGGGACAGGGATGTCCTACGAGCAGTACTTC.

The chain carries TRBV7-2 and TRBJ1-2, with unresolved D. The CDR3 sequence is 12 residues long. The V end was cut by 1 base, the J end by 7 bases, with 7 bases between. Germline V CDR1 and CDR2: SGHTA, FQGNSA. The CDR3 DNA is TGTGCCAGCAGCTTAGACAAGGCTGGCTACACCTTC. It codes for CASSLDKAGYTF. Full variable domain (rest looked up from reference TRBV7-2 and TRBJ1-2): GAGVSQSPSNKVTEKGKDVELRCDPISGHTALYWYRQSLGQGLEFLIYFQGNSAPDKSGLPSDRFSAERTGGSVSTLTIQRTQQEDSAVYLCASSLDKAGYTFGSGTRLTVV.

Note on this clone: One junction end disagrees with the germline gene, perhaps due to a read error. The chain combines TRBV5-1 with TRBJ1-5, with D possibly being TRBD1 (6 bases). Per germline, CDR1 SGHRS and CDR2 YFSETQ. This CDR3 comprises 13 residues. The CDR3 nucleotides are TGCGCCAGCAGCCCCTACCCGACAGGTTACCCCTTTTTT. Its protein product is CASSPYPTGYPFF.